The 25 T cell receptor beta chains in this list originate from one sample, sequenced in a study of blood T cell repertoires in COVID-19. Here immunoSEQ multiplex PCR was the method, and the copy in TCRdb shows in-frame clones only, minus some. Of some 300,000 clones in the sample, 86% were seen once. Sequencing was carried out using peripheral blood. The source is a woman in her 70s with COVID-19, enrolled during active disease.

The V and J genes are TRBV7-3 and TRBJ2-2, with 8 bases identical to TRBD2. With V trimmed by 2 bases and J by 2 bases, 4 bases remained unmatched. This CDR3 has 16 amino acids. Germline assignment: CDR1 SGHTA and CDR2 FQGTGA. CDR3 coding DNA: TGTGCCAGCAGCTTAGCGGGGGGCGTAAACACCGGGGAGCTGTTTTTT. This translates into CASSLAGGVNTGELFF. Together with reference TRBV7-3 and TRBJ2-2, the CDR3 gives the full variable domain: GAGVSQTPSNKVTEKGKYVELRCDPISGHTALYWYRQSLGQGPEFLIYFQGTGAADDSGLPNDRFFAVRPEGSVSTLKIQRTERGDSAVYLCASSLAGGVNTGELFFGEGSRLTVL.

The chain's CDR3 is CATRGISAEAFF. The CDR3 DNA follows: TGTGCCACCCGAGGGATTTCCGCTGAAGCTTTCTTT. This chain uses TRBV19 with TRBJ1-1; unclear D gene. Germline V lookup: CDR1 LNHDA, CDR2 SQIVND (reference sequence). This CDR3 has 12 amino acids. V lost 10 bases, J lost 6 bases, and 15 bases lay in between.

The rearrangement joins TRBV24-1 to TRBJ2-2, with unresolved D. The CDR3 consists of 15 residues. Germline CDR1 reads KGHDR; CDR2 reads SFDVKD. With 3 bases removed from V and 7 bases from J, the gap between germline ends came to 14 bases. The CDR3 loop is CATSDTELIGGELFF. The DNA of the CDR3 is TGTGCCACCAGTGATACGGAGCTCATAGGCGGGGAGCTGTTTTTT.

J is TRBJ2-7 and V is TRBV6-1; tentatively, D is TRBD1 (6 bases). The CDR3 totals 16 residues. CDR1 MNHNS and CDR2 SASEGT come from the germline V gene. V was trimmed by 3 bases and J by 3 bases, leaving 18 bases between them. The CDR3 loop is CASSEGNAGVFYEQYF. As DNA, the CDR3 is TGTGCCAGCAGTGAGGGGAATGCAGGGGTCTTCTACGAGCAGTACTTC.

The rearrangement uses TRBV27 and TRBJ2-5, with 11 bases lining up with TRBD2. V lost 4 bases, J lost 5 bases, and 18 bases stayed unmatched. Germline-derived CDR1 and CDR2 are MNHEY and SMNVEV (reference sequence). The CDR3 loop spans 19 amino acids. In DNA form, the CDR3 reads TGTGCCAGCAGTTCACAAACCGGAATCATAGCGGGGGGGCGGGAGACCCAGTACTTC. Encoded protein: CASSSQTGIIAGGRETQYF.

V and J are TRBV5-4 and TRBJ1-2, with D maybe TRBD1 (6 bases). V was pared by 3 bases and J by 2 bases, with 8 bases between. Germline CDR1 is SGHNT and CDR2 is YYREEE (reference sequence). There are 13 residues in the CDR3. CDR3 in DNA: TGTGCCAGCAGCTCGGACAGCAACTATGGCTACACCTTC. It translates to CASSSDSNYGYTF.

This clone appeared once. The V call is TRBV28, the J call TRBJ2-7; 11 bases are shared with TRBD2. The CDR3 runs 15 residues. V lost 3 bases, J lost 3 bases, and 4 bases stayed unmatched. From germline, CDR1 is MDHEN and CDR2 SYDVKM. The CDR3 sequence: CASSLTSGDVYEQYF. CDR3 sequence (DNA): TGTGCCAGCAGTTTGACTAGCGGGGACGTCTACGAGCAGTACTTC.

V is TRBV2 and J is TRBJ2-5; TRBD2 matches at 9 bases. The CDR3 runs 14 residues. CDR1 and CDR2 from the germline V gene are SNHLY and FYNNEI. Trimming took 7 bases from V and 3 from J; bases not matched to a gene: 6. The CDR3 bases are TGTGCCAGCAATGGTGGGACTAGCAAAGAGACCCAGTACTTC. Amino acid sequence: CASNGGTSKETQYF.

This clone was picked up a small number of times. This chain connects TRBV24-1 to TRBJ2-3; 11 bases map to TRBD2. The CDR3 has 17 residues. Germline V gene sequence: CDR1 KGHDR, CDR2 SFDVKD. V lost 3 bases, J lost 1 base, and 5 bases stayed unmatched. CDR3 in DNA: TGTGCCACCAGTGATCTAGAACTAGCGGGGGGCACAGATACGCAGTATTTT. Translated, it gives CATSDLELAGGTDTQYF.

This sequence joins TRBV10-1 and TRBJ1-2, with D unclear. The CDR3 extends over 15 amino acids. CDR1 is WNHNN and CDR2 is SYGVQD in the germline V gene (reference sequence). The germline V and J ends were trimmed by 7 bases and 0 bases, with 15 bases remaining between them. CDR3 in DNA: TGCGCCAGCACCCAGGCGGAGGGCGCTAACTATGGCTACACCTTC. Residues: CASTQAEGANYGYTF.

The gene calls are TRBV19 and TRBJ2-5; 8 bases fit TRBD2. CDR1 and CDR2 from the germline V gene are LNHDA and SQIVND (reference sequence). This CDR3 comprises 15 residues. The ends lost 3 bases at V and 3 bases at J; junction bases unmatched: 6. The CDR3 DNA reads as TGTGCCAGTAGTATGGTCCAGCGGGGGAAAGAGACCCAGTACTTC. Its protein is CASSMVQRGKETQYF.

The chain links TRBV13 to TRBJ1-2; 7 bases fit TRBD1. Germline trimming cut 5 bases from V and 8 bases from J; bases unmatched to any gene: 8. The germline V gene encodes CDR1 PRHDT and CDR2 FYEKMQ (reference sequence). The CDR3 extends over 13 amino acids. CDR3 nucleotides: TGTGCCAGCAGCCACGGACAGGAAGGAGGCTACACCTTC. Translation gives CASSHGQEGGYTF.

V is TRBV19 and J is TRBJ2-7, with TRBD1 as a possible D gene (5 bases). V dropped 2 bases and J dropped 7 bases, with 18 bases sitting between them. The germline V gene encodes CDR1 LNHDA and CDR2 SQIVND (reference sequence). The CDR3 loop spans 15 amino acids. The CDR3 loop is CASSISGNGVWEQYF. The DNA for the CDR3 is TGTGCCAGTAGTATATCAGGGAATGGGGTTTGGGAGCAGTACTTC.

This clone was picked up a small number of times. V gene TRBV19 combines with J gene TRBJ2-7; 9 bases are a match to TRBD1. This CDR3 region has 14 residues. The J segment lost 2 bases and the V segment lost 5 bases, leaving 4 bases of the junction unmatched. Looked up from germline, CDR1 is LNHDA and CDR2 is SQIVND (reference sequence). As DNA, the CDR3 is TGTGCCAGTAGTGCGGGACAGGGCCCCTACGAGCAGTACTTC. This codes for CASSAGQGPYEQYF.

The chain links TRBV6-5 to TRBJ1-1; D is possibly TRBD1 (5 bases). V lost 7 bases to trimming and J lost 5 bases, with 14 bases between them. Germline V gives CDR1 MNHEY, CDR2 SVGAGI. This CDR3 comprises 13 residues. Written as DNA, the CDR3 is TGTGCCAGCACCTGGACCGGGGGGACTGAAGCTTTCTTT. It is translated as CASTWTGGTEAFF.

The chain uses TRBV9 and TRBJ1-5, with TRBD1 matching over 11 bases. Germline V gives CDR1 SGDLS, CDR2 YYNGEE. The CDR3 consists of 16 residues. V lost 0 bases to trimming and J lost 5 bases; unmatched junction nucleotides: 4. CDR3 coding DNA: TGTGCCAGCAGCGTAGATGGACAGGGGGCGGATCAGCCCCAGCATTTT. This sequence encodes CASSVDGQGADQPQHF.

This clone was detected only once. This chain links TRBV18 with TRBJ1-1; D gene uncertain. The length of the CDR3 is 14 residues. Trimming took off 3 bases at V and 1 base at J, with 9 bases between the two ends. Germline assignment: CDR1 KGHSH and CDR2 LQKENI. CDR3 in DNA: TGTGCCAGCTCACCCCCCCTGAGGAACACTGAAGCTTTCTTT. Translation gives CASSPPLRNTEAFF. The full variable domain, with the rest looked up from reference TRBV18 and TRBJ1-1, is NAGVMQNPRHLVRRRGQEARLRCSPMKGHSHVYWYRQLPEEGLKFMVYLQKENIIDESGMPKERFSAEFPKEGPSILRIQQVVRGDSAAYFCASSPPLRNTEAFFGQGTRLTVV.

The rearrangement links TRBV6-5 to TRBJ1-2, with D perhaps TRBD1 (5 bases). The CDR3 length is 11 residues. CDR1 and CDR2 from the germline V gene are MNHEY and SVGAGI. V was pared by 7 bases and J by 6 bases, with 9 bases between. The CDR3 loop reads CASKTGDGYTF. In DNA, the CDR3 is TGTGCCAGCAAAACAGGTGATGGCTACACCTTC.

In its sample, this clone was seen a few times. The J gene is TRBJ2-2, the V gene TRBV21-1; TRBD2, as called in the table, went unchecked against the DNA. TRBV21-1 is tagged as a pseudogene. This CDR3 contains 15 residues. The CDR3: CASSSPSAPPGELFF. The CDR3 DNA sequence: TGTGCCAGCAGCTCGCCTAGCGCCCCACCCGGGGAGCTGTTTTTT.

As regards this clone: The sample has other DNA sequences that encode this CDR3 too. The chain is built from TRBV6-5 and TRBJ1-1, with D tentatively TRBD1 (5 bases). Trimming pared 3 bases from V and 4 bases from J, leaving 9 bases between. This CDR3 is built from 13 residues. The germline gives CDR1 MNHEY, CDR2 SVGAGI. The CDR3 DNA reads TGTGCCAGCAGTTATCCGGGGGGCACTGAAGCTTTCTTT. Its translation: CASSYPGGTEAFF.

In its sample, this clone was seen a few times. This chain's CDR3 is CATSGASDADTQYF. DNA of the CDR3: TGTGCCACCAGTGGGGCTAGCGATGCAGATACGCAGTATTTT. The gene calls are TRBV24-1 and TRBJ2-3; possibly TRBD2 for D (6 bases). Trimming removed 5 bases from V and 4 bases from J, with 12 bases in between. Per the germline V gene, CDR1 is KGHDR and CDR2 is SFDVKD. The CDR3 loop spans 14 amino acids.

The chain combines TRBV13 with TRBJ2-7; TRBD2 agrees at 11 bases. Germline-derived CDR1 and CDR2 are PRHDT and FYEKMQ (reference sequence). The CDR3 is 16 residues long. Germline trimming cut 6 bases from V and 3 bases from J; bases unmatched to any gene: 10. In DNA form, the CDR3 reads TGTGCCAGCAGGCTTTTAGCGGGGGGGCCTTTCTACGAGCAGTACTTC. Translation: CASRLLAGGPFYEQYF.

The chain recombines TRBV7-8 with TRBJ2-7; TRBD1 matches at 7 bases. V shed 2 bases and J 6 bases; nucleotides not matched to a gene: 10. Germline CDR1 SGHVS, CDR2 FQNEAQ. The CDR3 is made up of 15 amino acids. For the CDR3, the DNA is TGTGCCAGCAGCTTACCGCCCGGGACAGCCGGCGAGCAGTACTTC. It translates to CASSLPPGTAGEQYF.

The CDR3 DNA follows: TGTGCCAGTAGTATGGACTGGCGCACCGGGGAGCTGTTTTTT. Translation gives CASSMDWRTGELFF. The rearrangement joins TRBV19 to TRBJ2-2; possibly TRBD2 for D (5 bases). Trimming removed 3 bases at V and 4 bases at J, with 9 bases between. CDR1 and CDR2 from the germline V gene are LNHDA and SQIVND (reference sequence). The CDR3 totals 14 residues.

A word on this clone: Possible read error: a much larger clone is one base away. Other DNA sequences within the sample encode an identical CDR3. The chain combines TRBV7-2 with TRBJ2-7, with TRBD2 matching over 13 bases. The CDR3 extends over 15 amino acids. Germline V CDR1 and CDR2: SGHTA, FQGNSA. V was clipped by 4 bases and J by 2 bases; unmatched bases: 2. The DNA for the CDR3 is TGTGCCAGCAGCTGGACTAGCGGGGGCACCTACGAGCAGTACTTC. Its translation: CASSWTSGGTYEQYF.